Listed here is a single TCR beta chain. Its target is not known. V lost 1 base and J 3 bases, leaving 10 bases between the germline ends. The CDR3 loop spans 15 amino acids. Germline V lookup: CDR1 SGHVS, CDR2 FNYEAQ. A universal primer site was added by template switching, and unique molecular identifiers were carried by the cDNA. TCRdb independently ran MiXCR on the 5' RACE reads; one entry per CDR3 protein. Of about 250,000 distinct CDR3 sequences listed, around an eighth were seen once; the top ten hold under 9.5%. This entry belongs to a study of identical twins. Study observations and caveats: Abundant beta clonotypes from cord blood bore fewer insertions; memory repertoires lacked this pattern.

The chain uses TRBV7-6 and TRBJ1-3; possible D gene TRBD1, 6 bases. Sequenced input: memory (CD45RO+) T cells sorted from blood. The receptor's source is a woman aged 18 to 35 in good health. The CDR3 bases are TGTGCCAGCAGCTTAGAGAGGGGGTATGGAAACACCATATATTTT. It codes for CASSLERGYGNTIYF.